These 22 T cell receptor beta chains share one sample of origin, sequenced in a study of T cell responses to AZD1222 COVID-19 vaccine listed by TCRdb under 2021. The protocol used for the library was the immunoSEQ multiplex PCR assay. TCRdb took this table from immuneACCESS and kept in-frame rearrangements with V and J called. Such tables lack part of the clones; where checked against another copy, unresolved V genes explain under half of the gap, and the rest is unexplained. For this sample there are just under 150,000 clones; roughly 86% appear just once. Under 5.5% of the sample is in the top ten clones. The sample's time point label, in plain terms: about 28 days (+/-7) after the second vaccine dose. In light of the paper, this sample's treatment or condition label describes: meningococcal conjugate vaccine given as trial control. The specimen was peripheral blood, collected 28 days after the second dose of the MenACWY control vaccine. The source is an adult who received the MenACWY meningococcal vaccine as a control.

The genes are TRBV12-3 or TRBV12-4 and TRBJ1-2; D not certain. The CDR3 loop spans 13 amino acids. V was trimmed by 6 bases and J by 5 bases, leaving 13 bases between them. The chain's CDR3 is CASSPSGMYGYTF. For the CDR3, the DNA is TGTGCCAGCAGCCCATCCGGGATGTATGGCTACACCTTC.

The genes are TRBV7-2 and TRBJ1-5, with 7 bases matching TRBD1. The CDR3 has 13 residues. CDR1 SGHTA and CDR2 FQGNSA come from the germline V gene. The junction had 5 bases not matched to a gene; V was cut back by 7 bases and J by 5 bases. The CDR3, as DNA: TGTGCCAGCACGCCCCAGGGGGATCAGCCCCAGCATTTT. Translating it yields CASTPQGDQPQHF.

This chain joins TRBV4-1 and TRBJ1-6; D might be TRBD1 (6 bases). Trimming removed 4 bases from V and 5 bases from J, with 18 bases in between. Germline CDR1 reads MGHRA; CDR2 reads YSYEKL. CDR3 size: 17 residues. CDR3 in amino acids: CASSLLSGVRNNSPLHF. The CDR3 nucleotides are TGCGCCAGCAGCCTCCTGTCAGGGGTAAGAAATAATTCACCCCTCCACTTT.

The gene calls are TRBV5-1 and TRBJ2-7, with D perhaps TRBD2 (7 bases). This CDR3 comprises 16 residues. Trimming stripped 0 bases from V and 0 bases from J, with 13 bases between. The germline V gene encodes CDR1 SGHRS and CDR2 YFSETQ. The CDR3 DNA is TGCGCCAGCAGCTTGGGTGGGGGGGCCGACTCCTACGAGCAGTACTTC. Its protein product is CASSLGGGADSYEQYF.

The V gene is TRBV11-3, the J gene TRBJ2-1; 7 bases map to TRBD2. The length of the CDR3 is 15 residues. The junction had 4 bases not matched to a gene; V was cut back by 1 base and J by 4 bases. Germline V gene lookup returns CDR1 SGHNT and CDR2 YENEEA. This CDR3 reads CASSLGGSIYNEQFF. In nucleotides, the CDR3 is TGTGCCAGCAGCTTAGGCGGGAGTATTTACAATGAGCAGTTCTTC.

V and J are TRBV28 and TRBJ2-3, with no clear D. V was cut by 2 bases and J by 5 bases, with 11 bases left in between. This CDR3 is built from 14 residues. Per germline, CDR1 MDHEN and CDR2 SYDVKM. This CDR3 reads CASSLVRLIDTQYF. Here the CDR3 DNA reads TGTGCCAGCAGTTTAGTTCGCCTGATAGATACGCAGTATTTT.

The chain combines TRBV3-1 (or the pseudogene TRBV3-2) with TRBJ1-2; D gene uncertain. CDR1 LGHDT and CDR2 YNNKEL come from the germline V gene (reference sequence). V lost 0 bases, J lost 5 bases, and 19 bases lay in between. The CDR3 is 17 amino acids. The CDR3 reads CASSQDLPQAGRYGYTF. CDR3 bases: TGTGCCAGCAGCCAAGATCTCCCACAAGCAGGTAGATATGGCTACACCTTC.

The CDR3 loop is CASSFTGDGYTF. The DNA for the CDR3 is TGTGCCAGCAGCTTTACCGGGGATGGCTACACCTTC. V is TRBV5-4 and J is TRBJ1-2; D uncertain. V was clipped by 2 bases and J by 6 bases, with 8 bases between them. The CDR3 sequence is 12 residues long. The germline CDR1 and CDR2 sequences are SGHNT and YYREEE (reference sequence).

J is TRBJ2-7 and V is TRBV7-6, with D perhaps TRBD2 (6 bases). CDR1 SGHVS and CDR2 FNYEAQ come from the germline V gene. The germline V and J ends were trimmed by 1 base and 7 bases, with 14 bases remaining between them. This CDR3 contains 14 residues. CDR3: CASSLGSSGEEQYF. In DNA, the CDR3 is TGTGCCAGCAGCTTAGGGTCCTCGGGGGAGGAGCAGTACTTC.

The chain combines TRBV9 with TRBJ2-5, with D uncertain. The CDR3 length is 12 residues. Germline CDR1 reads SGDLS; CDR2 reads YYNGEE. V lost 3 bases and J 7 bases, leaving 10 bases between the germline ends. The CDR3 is CASSAYWGTQYF. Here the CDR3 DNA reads TGTGCCAGCAGCGCATACTGGGGGACCCAGTACTTC.

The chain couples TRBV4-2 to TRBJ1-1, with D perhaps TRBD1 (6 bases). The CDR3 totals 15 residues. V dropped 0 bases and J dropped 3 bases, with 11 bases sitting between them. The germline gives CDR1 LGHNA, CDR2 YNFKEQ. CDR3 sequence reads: CASSQEGGWDTEAFF. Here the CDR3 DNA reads TGTGCCAGCAGCCAAGAAGGGGGTTGGGACACTGAAGCTTTCTTT.

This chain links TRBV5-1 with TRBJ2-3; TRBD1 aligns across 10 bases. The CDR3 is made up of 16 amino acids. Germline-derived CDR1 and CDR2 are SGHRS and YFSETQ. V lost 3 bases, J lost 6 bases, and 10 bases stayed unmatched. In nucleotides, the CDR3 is TGCGCCAGCAGCTCGCGCGGGACAGGGGTGGGGGATACGCAGTATTTT. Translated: CASSSRGTGVGDTQYF. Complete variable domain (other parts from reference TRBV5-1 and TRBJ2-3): KAGVTQTPRYLIKTRGQQVTLSCSPISGHRSVSWYQQTPGQGLQFLFEYFSETQRNKGNFPGRFSGRQFSNSRSEMNVSTLELGDSALYLCASSSRGTGVGDTQYFGPGTRLTVL.

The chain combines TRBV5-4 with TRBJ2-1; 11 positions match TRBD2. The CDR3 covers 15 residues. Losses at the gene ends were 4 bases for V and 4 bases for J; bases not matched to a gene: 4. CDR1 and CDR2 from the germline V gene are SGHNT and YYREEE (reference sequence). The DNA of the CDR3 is TGTGCCAGCAGCCAGACTAGCGGGGTTTACAATGAGCAGTTCTTC. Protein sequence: CASSQTSGVYNEQFF.

The CDR3 loop is CASSQDLAGSSGNTIYF. In DNA, the CDR3 is TGTGCCAGCAGCCAAGATTTGGCAGGTTCGTCTGGAAACACCATATATTTT. The chain carries TRBV4-2 and TRBJ1-3; D gene uncertain. This CDR3 is built from 17 residues. V lost 0 bases and J lost 1, with 13 bases in between. CDR1 is LGHNA and CDR2 is YNFKEQ in the germline V gene.

The CDR3 coding sequence is TGTGCCAGCAGTTCCCCAGGGTTGAACACTGAAGCTTTCTTT. This sequence encodes CASSSPGLNTEAFF. This rearrangement joins TRBV27 to TRBJ1-1; TRBD1 is a possible D gene (5 bases). This CDR3 region has 14 residues. V dropped 4 bases and J dropped 0 bases, with 9 bases sitting between them. Germline V gene lookup returns CDR1 MNHEY and CDR2 SMNVEV (reference sequence).

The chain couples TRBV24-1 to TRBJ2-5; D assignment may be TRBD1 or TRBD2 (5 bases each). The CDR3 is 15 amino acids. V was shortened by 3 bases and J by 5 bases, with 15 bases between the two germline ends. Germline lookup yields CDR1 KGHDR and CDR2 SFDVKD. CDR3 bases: TGTGCCACCAGTGATACTGGCTATTGGGGGGAGACCCAGTACTTC. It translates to CATSDTGYWGETQYF.

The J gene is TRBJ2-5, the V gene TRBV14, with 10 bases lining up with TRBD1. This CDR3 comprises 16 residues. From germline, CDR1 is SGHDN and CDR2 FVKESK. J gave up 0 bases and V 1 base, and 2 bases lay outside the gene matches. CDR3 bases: TGTGCCAGCAGCCAAGGGGACAGGGGAAACCAAGAGACCCAGTACTTC. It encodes CASSQGDRGNQETQYF.

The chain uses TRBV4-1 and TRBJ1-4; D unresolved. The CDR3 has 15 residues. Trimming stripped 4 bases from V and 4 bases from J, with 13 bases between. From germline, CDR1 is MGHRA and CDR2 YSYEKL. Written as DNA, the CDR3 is TGCGCCAGCAGCCTCCAAGGAGGCTTTAATGAAAAACTGTTTTTT. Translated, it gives CASSLQGGFNEKLFF.

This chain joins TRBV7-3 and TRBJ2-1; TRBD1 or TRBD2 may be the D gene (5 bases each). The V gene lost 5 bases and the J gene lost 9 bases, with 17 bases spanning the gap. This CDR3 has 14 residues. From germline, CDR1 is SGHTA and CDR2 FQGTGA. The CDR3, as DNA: TGTGCCAGCAGCGTACTAGGGGAATGGAGTGAGCAGTTCTTC. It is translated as CASSVLGEWSEQFF.

The CDR3 here is CASSQRNHEQYF. The CDR3, as DNA: TGTGCCAGCAGCCAAAGGAATCACGAGCAGTACTTC. The chain uses TRBV3-1 (or the pseudogene TRBV3-2) and TRBJ2-7; no reliable D call. CDR1 LGHDT and CDR2 YNNKEL come from the germline V gene (reference sequence). The CDR3 runs 12 residues. V was shortened by 2 bases and J by 5 bases, with 7 bases between the two germline ends.

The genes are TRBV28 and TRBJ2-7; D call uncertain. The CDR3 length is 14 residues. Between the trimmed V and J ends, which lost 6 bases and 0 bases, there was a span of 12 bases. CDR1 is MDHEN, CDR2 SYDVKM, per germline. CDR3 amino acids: CASRSGGSSYEQYF. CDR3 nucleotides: TGTGCCAGCAGGTCTGGTGGCAGCTCCTACGAGCAGTACTTC.

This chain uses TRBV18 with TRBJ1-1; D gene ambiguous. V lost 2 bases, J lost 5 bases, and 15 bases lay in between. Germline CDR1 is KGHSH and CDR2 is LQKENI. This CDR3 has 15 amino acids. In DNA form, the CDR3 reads TGTGCCAGCTCACCAGTCCCGAGGGTAGTGACTGAAGCTTTCTTT. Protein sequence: CASSPVPRVVTEAFF.